These 15 T cell receptor beta chains originate from one sample sequenced in a study of cytomegalovirus exposure and HLA in healthy donors. The PCR contained 60 Vbeta and 13 Jbeta primers. Generated by immunoSEQ multiplex PCR, the TCRdb table keeps only in-frame clones and is missing some. The repertoire has some 120,000 clones, about 80% of them found once; the top ten carry 9% to 9.5%. Source material: PBMCs. The receptors come from a woman between 50 and 59 years old in good health and CMV-seropositive.

The V gene is TRBV4-3, the J gene TRBJ2-2; D is undetermined. Trimming cost V 0 bases and J 4 bases, with 3 bases left between them. This CDR3 has 13 amino acids. CDR1 and CDR2 from the germline V gene are LGHNA and YSLEER. This chain's CDR3 is CASSQDITGELFF. CDR3 in DNA: TGCGCCAGCAGCCAAGATATCACCGGGGAGCTGTTTTTT.

The CDR3 DNA reads TGTGCCAGCAGCTCCGGGACAGGGAGAGGCTACGAGCAGTACTTC. Its protein is CASSSGTGRGYEQYF. This rearrangement joins TRBV7-8 to TRBJ2-7, with TRBD1 matching over 9 bases. J was trimmed by 3 bases and V by 4 bases; bases with no gene match: 7. This CDR3 region has 15 residues. Germline assignment: CDR1 SGHVS and CDR2 FQNEAQ. Full variable domain (rest looked up from reference TRBV7-8 and TRBJ2-7): GAGVSQSPRYKVAKRGQDVALRCDPISGHVSLFWYQQALGQGPEFLTYFQNEAQLDKSGLPSDRFFAERPEGSVSTLKIQRTQQEDSAVYLCASSSGTGRGYEQYFGPGTRLTVT.

The table lists this clone with a count of one. This rearrangement joins TRBV9 to TRBJ2-3; no clear D. CDR1 is SGDLS and CDR2 is YYNGEE in the germline V gene. The CDR3 is made up of 16 amino acids. The V end was cut by 0 bases, the J end by 0 bases, with 11 bases between. Here the CDR3 reads CASSVETTSSTDTQYF. Here the CDR3 DNA reads TGTGCCAGCAGCGTAGAAACTACCTCTAGCACAGATACGCAGTATTTT. Variable domain in full (rest from reference TRBV9 and TRBJ2-3): DSGVTQTPKHLITATGQRVTLRCSPRSGDLSVYWYQQSLDQGLQFLIQYYNGEERAKGNILERFSAQQFPDLHSELNLSSLELGDSALYFCASSVETTSSTDTQYFGPGTRLTVL.

The chain has TRBV6-5 and TRBJ2-1; D gene ambiguous. The CDR3 runs to 13 residues. Between the trimmed V and J ends, which lost 5 bases and 7 bases, there was a span of 12 bases. Germline CDR1 reads MNHEY; CDR2 reads SVGAGI. CDR3 nucleotide sequence: TGTGCCAGCAGTACCCCGGGTCGTAATGAGCAGTTCTTC. Translating gives CASSTPGRNEQFF.

The CDR3 coding sequence is TGTGCCAGCAGCCCTAGCGGGGCCTCCTCCTACGAGCAGTACTTC. Protein sequence: CASSPSGASSYEQYF. The J gene is TRBJ2-7, the V gene TRBV2; 9 nucleotides agree with TRBD2. With 6 bases clipped from V and 0 bases from J, the junction kept 6 bases outside the gene matches. The CDR3 extends over 15 amino acids. Germline lookup yields CDR1 SNHLY and CDR2 FYNNEI.

In DNA form, the CDR3 reads TGCGCCAGCAGCTGGGGAGAGTGGATAAATGAGCAGTTCTTC. Translation: CASSWGEWINEQFF. The V call is TRBV5-1, the J call TRBJ2-1; D possibly corresponds to TRBD2 (5 bases). The CDR3 covers 14 residues. With 3 bases removed from V and 7 bases from J, the gap between germline ends came to 14 bases. Germline V gene lookup returns CDR1 SGHRS and CDR2 YFSETQ.

This chain joins TRBV4-2 and TRBJ2-5, with TRBD2 matching over 7 bases. The V segment lost 7 bases and the J segment 5 bases; nucleotides outside the gene matches: 16. This CDR3 spans 16 amino acids. Germline-derived CDR1 and CDR2 are LGHNA and YNFKEQ. The CDR3 spells CASTPRLGGSGETQYF. CDR3 DNA sequence: TGTGCCAGCACGCCCCGGCTGGGCGGGAGTGGTGAGACCCAGTACTTC.

The chain is built from TRBV6-5 and TRBJ2-3; 9 nucleotides agree with TRBD1. Germline-derived CDR1 and CDR2 are MNHEY and SVGAGI. The CDR3 extends over 15 amino acids. V lost 5 bases to trimming and J lost 6 bases; unmatched junction nucleotides: 9. The CDR3 nucleotides read TGTGCCAGCAGTGCCCTGGGACAGGGTTACGATACGCAGTATTTT. Protein: CASSALGQGYDTQYF.

The genes are TRBV7-2 and TRBJ2-3; TRBD2 aligns across 13 bases. After removal of 5 bases from V and 5 bases from J, the junction contained 7 bases not matched to a gene. Germline loops: CDR1 SGHTA, CDR2 FQGNSA. The CDR3 sequence is 16 residues long. The CDR3 coding sequence is TGTGCCAGCAGCCGGAAGTGGACTAGCGGGGGAGATACGCAGTATTTT. This sequence encodes CASSRKWTSGGDTQYF.

This chain connects TRBV9 to TRBJ2-3; D is perhaps TRBD2 (6 bases). Deletions cut 3 bases from V and 0 bases from J, with 14 bases between. The germline CDR1 and CDR2 sequences are SGDLS and YYNGEE. This CDR3 contains 16 residues. The CDR3 reads CASSAGTLSSTDTQYF. The CDR3 nucleotides read TGTGCCAGCAGCGCCGGGACTCTTTCTAGCACAGATACGCAGTATTTT. Together with reference TRBV9 and TRBJ2-3, the CDR3 gives the full variable domain: DSGVTQTPKHLITATGQRVTLRCSPRSGDLSVYWYQQSLDQGLQFLIQYYNGEERAKGNILERFSAQQFPDLHSELNLSSLELGDSALYFCASSAGTLSSTDTQYFGPGTRLTVL.

In its sample, this clone was seen a few times. The CDR3 DNA reads as TGCGCCAGCAGCCAAGCGGGACACCGAACAGATACGCAGTATTTT. Protein product: CASSQAGHRTDTQYF. This sequence joins TRBV4-3 and TRBJ2-3, with D maybe TRBD1 (6 bases). The V end lost 1 base, the J end lost 3 bases, and 11 bases lay between the germline ends. From germline, CDR1 is LGHNA and CDR2 YSLEER. This CDR3 is built from 15 residues.

The chain links TRBV7-2 to TRBJ1-3; TRBD1 matches at 7 bases. Per the germline V gene, CDR1 is SGHTA and CDR2 is FQGNSA. Trimming took 3 bases from V and 0 from J; bases not matched to a gene: 5. There are 16 residues in the CDR3. The CDR3, as DNA: TGTGCCAGCAGCTTGAGGGGACAGAGCTCTGGAAACACCATATATTTT. It is translated as CASSLRGQSSGNTIYF.

This clone was recorded a few times. J is TRBJ2-2 and V is TRBV21-1; the tabulated D call, TRBD1, remains unverified against the DNA. TRBV21-1 is marked as a pseudogene. This CDR3 region has 14 residues. Here the CDR3 reads CATPRTVNTGELFF. In DNA form, the CDR3 reads TGTGCCACCCCTCGGACAGTGAACACCGGGGAGCTGTTTTTT.

This clone was observed a single time. This chain uses TRBV7-3 with TRBJ2-1, with D perhaps matching TRBD2 (6 bases). The germline CDR1 and CDR2 sequences are SGHTA and FQGTGA. The CDR3 has 17 amino acids. With 0 bases removed from V and 1 base from J, the gap between germline ends came to 13 bases. DNA for the CDR3: TGTGCCAGCAGCTTAACAGGCCTAGCGAGGTCCTACAATGAGCAGTTCTTC. This codes for CASSLTGLARSYNEQFF. The whole variable domain, filled in from reference TRBV7-3 and TRBJ2-1, reads GAGVSQTPSNKVTEKGKYVELRCDPISGHTALYWYRQSLGQGPEFLIYFQGTGAADDSGLPNDRFFAVRPEGSVSTLKIQRTERGDSAVYLCASSLTGLARSYNEQFFGPGTRLTVL.

This clone turned up a few times. V usage is TRBV11-2 and J usage is TRBJ1-2, with 8 positions matching TRBD1. V shed 1 base, J shed 3 bases, and the junction held 13 bases outside the gene matches. CDR1 and CDR2 from the germline V gene are SGHAT and FQNNGV. The CDR3 is made up of 18 amino acids. In DNA, the CDR3 is TGTGCCAGCAGCTTAGCGGCCAGGGGGCGGAGGGGGGACTATGGCTACACCTTC. Amino acid sequence: CASSLAARGRRGDYGYTF.